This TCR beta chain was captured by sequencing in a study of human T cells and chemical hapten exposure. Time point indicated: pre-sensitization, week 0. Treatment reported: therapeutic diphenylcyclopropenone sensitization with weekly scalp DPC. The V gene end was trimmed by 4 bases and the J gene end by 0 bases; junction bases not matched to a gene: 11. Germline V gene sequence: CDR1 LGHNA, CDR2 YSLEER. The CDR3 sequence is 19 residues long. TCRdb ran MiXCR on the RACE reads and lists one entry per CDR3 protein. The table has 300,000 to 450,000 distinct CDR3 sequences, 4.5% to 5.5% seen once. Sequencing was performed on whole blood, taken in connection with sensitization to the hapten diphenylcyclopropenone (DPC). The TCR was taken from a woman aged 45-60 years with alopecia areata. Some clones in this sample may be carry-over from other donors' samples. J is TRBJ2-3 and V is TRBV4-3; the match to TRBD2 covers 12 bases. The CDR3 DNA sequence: TGCGCCAGCAGCCCGGCGATCGGACTAGCGGGGACTAGCACAGATACGCAGTATTTT. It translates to CASSPAIGLAGTSTDTQYF.